The clone carrying this T cell receptor beta chain is a singleton in its sample. The CDR3 runs 14 residues. V trimming: 10 bases; J trimming: 5 bases; junction bases outside the gene matches: 9. Germline CDR1 LNHDA, CDR2 SQIVND (reference sequence). This entry is derived from a study of blood T cell repertoires in COVID-19. This table comes from immunoSEQ multiplex PCR, and its TCRdb copy is limited to in-frame clones, with some not included. This table holds some 270,000 clones, about nine tenths found once. This sequence joins TRBV19 and TRBJ1-5; 9 positions match TRBD1. Sequencing was done on a sample of PBMCs or T cells enriched from blood (not recorded which). The sequence was obtained from an older woman who had recovered from COVID-19. The CDR3 DNA is TGTGCCACTTGGGACAGGGAGGGATATCAGCCCCAGCATTTT. Amino acids: CATWDREGYQPQHF.